Following are 4 T cell receptor beta chains from one sample sequenced in a study of blood T cell repertoires in COVID-19. The repertoire was sequenced with immunoSEQ multiplex PCR; TCRdb's copy has only in-frame clones and lacks some. The table shows about 50,000 clones, with approximately 86% occurring only once. Specimen: peripheral blood. These receptors were taken from a man between 60 and 75 years old with active or convalescent COVID-19.

The V gene is TRBV6-5, the J gene TRBJ2-5, with D uncertain. CDR1 and CDR2 from the germline V gene are MNHEY and SVGAGI. The CDR3 is 14 amino acids. The germline V and J ends were trimmed by 0 bases and 0 bases, with 5 bases remaining between them. As DNA, the CDR3 is TGTGCCAGCAGTTACTCGCGCAACCAAGAGACCCAGTACTTC. Translating gives CASSYSRNQETQYF.

The chain has TRBV18 and TRBJ1-6, with TRBD1 identical over 8 bases. Germline V lookup: CDR1 KGHSH, CDR2 LQKENI. Germline trimming cut 5 bases from V and 7 bases from J; bases unmatched to any gene: 1. The CDR3 totals 13 residues. The CDR3 loop reads CASSTGGNSPLHF. DNA for the CDR3: TGTGCCAGCTCAACAGGGGGGAATTCACCCCTCCACTTT.

The gene calls are TRBV11-3 and TRBJ1-6; possible D gene TRBD1, 6 bases. This CDR3 is 14 amino acids long. V was clipped by 2 bases and J by 7 bases, with 9 bases between them. From germline, CDR1 is SGHNT and CDR2 YENEEA. The CDR3 nucleotides read TGTGCCAGCAGCTTATCAGGGGTCAATTCACCCCTCCACTTT. Protein product: CASSLSGVNSPLHF.

The chain joins TRBV12-3 or TRBV12-4 to TRBJ1-5; D ambiguous. V lost 5 bases, J lost 5 bases, and 10 bases lay in between. The CDR3 length is 13 residues. The CDR3 spells CASSPQEDQPQHF. The CDR3 region has the DNA TGTGCCAGCAGTCCTCAGGAAGATCAGCCCCAGCATTTT.